This TCR beta chain was recorded in a study of OX40 agonist ivuxolimab in advanced cancers. Peripheral blood came from all dose cohorts at three timepoints. The ends were cut back, 0 bases at V and 3 bases at J, with 13 bases in the middle. The germline V gene encodes CDR1 MNHEY and CDR2 SVGAGI. CDR3 size: 16 residues. This clone was seen just once. Its specificity is unknown. Overall study findings and caveats: There were, on average, more expanded clones in CD8+ T cells than in CD4+. What antigens the expanded peripheral T cells recognized was never established. A proportion of nonresponders additionally exhibited low normalized T-cell clonal expansion.

The method was immunoSEQ multiplex PCR; TCRdb's version includes in-frame clones alone and lacks a portion of them. The sample includes 80,000 to 100,000 clones, 85% to 95% of them seen just once. The specimen comprised CD4+ or CD8+ T cells sorted from blood, sampled in a trial of the OX40 agonist ivuxolimab. This TCR was recovered from an adult with an advanced solid tumor such as melanoma, head and neck, liver or kidney cancer. The genes are TRBV6-5 and TRBJ2-3, with D possibly matching TRBD1 (6 bases). CDR3 DNA: TGTGCCAGCAGTTACTCGAGGGACATTACTACAGATACGCAGTATTTT. Protein sequence: CASSYSRDITTDTQYF.